This T cell receptor beta chain stems from a study of monozygotic twins with inflammatory bowel disease. Study results and caveats: Fewer clonotypes were shared with others by IBD patients than by healthy twins, especially with disease activity. Concordance status among twins (concordant versus discordant) showed no link to repertoire similarity, possibly from limited power.

Each CDR3 protein gets one entry in TCRdb, which reprocessed the 5' RACE reads and gives no DNA. The sample table includes around 47,000 distinct CDR3 sequences. Details on this clonotype: Its target is unknown.

The CDR3 loop spans 12 amino acids. CDR1 and CDR2 from the germline V gene are DFQATT and SNEGSKA (reference sequence). Sequenced: blood. This clonotype was sampled from a human donor with ulcerative colitis or Crohn's disease, or a healthy co-twin of an affected twin (not recorded which). V and J are TRBV20-1 and TRBJ1-5. The chain's CDR3 is CSARVGDQPQHF.